The 26 T cell receptor beta chains presented below share a single source sample, sequenced in a study of T cell responses to AZD1222 COVID-19 vaccine. Method: immunoSEQ multiplex PCR; TCRdb's copy keeps in-frame clones and lacks some. Found here are around 97,000 clones, around 90% of them singletons; the top ten hold 4% to 6%. This sample comprised peripheral blood, obtained on day 0 of AZD1222 vaccination. These receptor sequences come from an adult in good health.

CDR3 in DNA: TGTGCCTGGAGTCCCCGGGACAGCAGTCCCCTCCACTTT. Its translation: CAWSPRDSSPLHF. V usage is TRBV30 and J usage is TRBJ1-6; TRBD1 aligns across 7 bases. The CDR3 is made up of 13 amino acids. After removal of 2 bases from V and 13 bases from J, the junction contained 8 bases not matched to a gene. Germline V gene data show CDR1 as GTSNPN and CDR2 as SVGIG (reference sequence).

This clone was seen a single time. The chain recombines TRBV2 with TRBJ2-3; weak D call: TRBD1 (5 bases). CDR1 SNHLY and CDR2 FYNNEI come from the germline V gene. CDR3 length equals 18 residues. V lost 10 bases and J lost 6, with 32 bases in between. DNA for the CDR3: TGTGCCACCCCAGGTTCAGCAAGCATCAACCCCAGGGTTGATACGCAGTATTTT. Protein product: CATPGSASINPRVDTQYF.

V is TRBV2 and J is TRBJ2-7, with D hard to call. Germline V gives CDR1 SNHLY, CDR2 FYNNEI. The CDR3 contains 12 residues. V was pared by 2 bases and J by 2 bases, with 4 bases between. CDR3 loop: CASSEQTYEQYF. The CDR3 DNA reads as TGTGCCAGCAGTGAACAGACCTACGAGCAGTACTTC.

The chain has TRBV2 and TRBJ2-5, with TRBD2 as a possible D gene (6 bases). V dropped 4 bases and J dropped 5 bases, with 17 bases sitting between them. This CDR3 is built from 15 residues. Germline lookup yields CDR1 SNHLY and CDR2 FYNNEI. The CDR3 region has the DNA TGTGCCAGCAGTGGCTGGGCGGGGACGGGGGAGACCCAGTACTTC. Amino acid sequence: CASSGWAGTGETQYF.

The rearrangement links TRBV7-2 to TRBJ2-7, with 9 bases fitting TRBD2. The germline gives CDR1 SGHTA, CDR2 FQGNSA. V gave up 5 bases and J gave up 2 bases; unmatched junction bases: 7. CDR3 length: 15 residues. The CDR3 DNA is TGTGCCAGCAGCCCAGCTAGCGGGGAGACCTACGAGCAGTACTTC. It specifies CASSPASGETYEQYF.

This chain connects TRBV30 to TRBJ1-6; possible D gene TRBD1, 5 bases. The CDR3 runs 18 residues. V lost 1 base and J lost 0, with 16 bases in between. Germline-derived CDR1 and CDR2 are GTSNPN and SVGIG (reference sequence). In nucleotides, the CDR3 is TGTGCCTGGAGTGAATACCGGGACCACCCCTCCTATAATTCACCCCTCCACTTT. This gives the protein CAWSEYRDHPSYNSPLHF.

In this sample, this clone turned up once. V gene TRBV7-9 combines with J gene TRBJ2-5, with D unclear. Germline CDR1 and CDR2: SEHNR and FQNEAQ (reference sequence). The length of the CDR3 is 13 residues. The V end lost 6 bases, the J end lost 7 bases, and 15 bases lay between the germline ends. CDR3 residues: CASRDQEWGTQYF. The CDR3 nucleotides read TGTGCCAGCAGGGACCAGGAGTGGGGGACCCAGTACTTC.

The J gene is TRBJ1-2, the V gene TRBV6-1, with 12 bases lining up with TRBD1. Germline values: CDR1 MNHNS, CDR2 SASEGT. The CDR3 is made up of 18 amino acids. J was trimmed by 6 bases and V by 0 bases; bases with no gene match: 11. The CDR3 is CASSEALYGTGGADGYTF. For the CDR3, the DNA is TGTGCCAGCAGTGAAGCGCTCTACGGGACAGGGGGCGCGGATGGCTACACCTTC.

The genes are TRBV9 and TRBJ2-7; possibly TRBD1 for D (6 bases). The CDR3 is 14 amino acids. Germline V gene sequence: CDR1 SGDLS, CDR2 YYNGEE. V lost 3 bases and J lost 1, with 11 bases in between. The CDR3 protein is CASSAQTGSYEQYF. The CDR3 DNA sequence: TGTGCCAGCAGCGCCCAGACAGGATCCTACGAGCAGTACTTC.

The V gene is TRBV11-2, the J gene TRBJ1-1; the D is unclear. Between the trimmed V and J ends, which lost 1 base and 4 bases, there was a span of 7 bases. In germline, CDR1 is SGHAT, CDR2 FQNNGV. CDR3 size: 13 residues. CDR3 nucleotide sequence: TGTGCCAGCAGCTTAGTTGTAGTCACTGAAGCTTTCTTT. This gives the protein CASSLVVVTEAFF.

The chain is built from TRBV12-3 or TRBV12-4 and TRBJ1-1; D unresolved. The CDR3 consists of 11 residues. Trimming shortened V by 8 bases and J by 1 base, and 5 bases separated the two germline ends. Written as DNA, the CDR3 is TGTGCCAGCTGCGGGAACACTGAAGCTTTCTTT. Amino acids: CASCGNTEAFF.

The rearrangement uses TRBV18 and TRBJ1-6; D not certain. Trimming cost V 6 bases and J 1 base, with 4 bases left between them. This CDR3 is 13 amino acids long. Germline CDR1 and CDR2: KGHSH and LQKENI. CDR3 in amino acids: CASSGSYNSPLHF. CDR3 nucleotide sequence: TGTGCCAGCTCGGGGTCCTATAATTCACCCCTCCACTTT.

The rearrangement links TRBV4-3 to TRBJ2-3; D might be TRBD2 (5 bases). The CDR3 consists of 16 residues. The V end was cut by 1 base, the J end by 0 bases, with 11 bases between. Germline loops: CDR1 LGHNA, CDR2 YSLEER. CDR3 amino acids: CASSQGRGHSTDTQYF. CDR3 DNA sequence: TGCGCCAGCAGCCAAGGGAGAGGGCATAGCACAGATACGCAGTATTTT.

The J gene is TRBJ2-7, the V gene TRBV6-4; 9 bases are shared with TRBD2. Germline V lookup: CDR1 MRHNA, CDR2 SNTAGT. The CDR3 consists of 14 residues. Germline trimming cut 3 bases from V and 0 bases from J; bases unmatched to any gene: 0. CDR3 protein: CASSEGLASYEQYF. In DNA, the CDR3 is TGTGCCAGCAGTGAGGGACTAGCCTCCTACGAGCAGTACTTC.

The chain recombines TRBV12-3 or TRBV12-4 with TRBJ1-4, with TRBD1 matching 9 bases. Trimming removed 5 bases from V and 13 bases from J; junction bases left unmatched: 5. The CDR3 length is 12 residues. In DNA form, the CDR3 reads TGTGCCAGCAGTAGGGACAGGGTATCACTGTTTTTT. It translates to CASSRDRVSLFF.

CDR3: CASSYWTGSSYNSPLHF. In DNA, the CDR3 is TGTGCCAGCAGCTATTGGACAGGGAGCTCCTATAATTCACCCCTCCACTTT. The chain links TRBV28 to TRBJ1-6; TRBD1 matches at 8 bases. CDR3 length: 17 residues. The V gene's germline CDR1 is MDHEN and CDR2 SYDVKM. V gave up 6 bases and J gave up 0 bases; unmatched junction bases: 7.

The CDR3 nucleotides are TGTGCCAGTACCTCACCGGTACAGGGGGCCGCGAACACTGAAGCTTTCTTT. As protein: CASTSPVQGAANTEAFF. The gene calls are TRBV19 and TRBJ1-1; 9 positions agree with TRBD1. V shed 7 bases, J shed 1 base, and the junction held 13 bases outside the gene matches. Germline V gene sequence: CDR1 LNHDA, CDR2 SQIVND (reference sequence). The CDR3 runs 17 residues.

The chain employs TRBV9 and TRBJ1-5, with D maybe TRBD1 (5 bases). The CDR3 consists of 15 residues. Germline CDR1 reads SGDLS; CDR2 reads YYNGEE. The V gene lost 5 bases and the J gene lost 2 bases, with 14 bases spanning the gap. CDR3 region: CASSGGGTRNQPQHF. The CDR3 coding sequence is TGTGCCAGCAGTGGGGGGGGGACCCGCAATCAGCCCCAGCATTTT.

A single count supports this clone. V gene TRBV4-1 combines with J gene TRBJ1-2; 9 positions agree with TRBD1. CDR1 is MGHRA and CDR2 is YSYEKL in the germline V gene. J lost 0 bases, V lost 2 bases, and 7 bases had no gene match. This CDR3 comprises 17 residues. This chain's CDR3 is CASSQPQGARANYGYTF. CDR3 nucleotides: TGCGCCAGCAGCCAACCACAGGGGGCAAGGGCTAACTATGGCTACACCTTC.

The rearrangement uses TRBV5-8 and TRBJ2-1; 7 bases fit TRBD2. V lost 4 bases and J lost 5; bases outside the gene matches: 9. Per the germline V gene, CDR1 is SGHTS and CDR2 is YDEGEE. The CDR3 spans 15 residues. This CDR3 is CASSRPLGGDNEQFF. CDR3 nucleotides: TGTGCCAGCAGCCGACCTCTTGGGGGGGACAATGAGCAGTTCTTC.

V usage is TRBV6-5 and J usage is TRBJ2-1, with 8 bases fitting TRBD1. The trim removed 9 bases at V and 7 bases at J, leaving 5 bases unmatched. The CDR3 totals 12 residues. Germline CDR1 and CDR2: MNHEY and SVGAGI. This CDR3 reads CASKNRGNEQFF. In DNA form, the CDR3 reads TGTGCCAGTAAGAACAGGGGGAATGAGCAGTTCTTC.

J is TRBJ1-1 and V is TRBV11-1; possibly TRBD1 for D (6 bases). Germline V CDR1 and CDR2: SGHAT, FQDESV (reference sequence). The CDR3 covers 16 residues. The germline V and J ends were trimmed by 1 base and 0 bases, with 12 bases remaining between them. The CDR3 is CASSLEQGPMNTEAFF. The CDR3 DNA follows: TGTGCCAGCAGCTTAGAACAGGGACCCATGAACACTGAAGCTTTCTTT.

V gene TRBV5-1 combines with J gene TRBJ1-2, with a possible D match to TRBD1 (5 bases). With 6 bases removed from V and 5 bases from J, the gap between germline ends came to 17 bases. Germline CDR1 is SGHRS and CDR2 is YFSETQ. CDR3 length equals 14 residues. DNA for the CDR3: TGCGCCAGCACCTCATCCTCAGGGTTGTATGGCTACACCTTC. Amino acid sequence: CASTSSSGLYGYTF.

The chain employs TRBV7-9 and TRBJ2-5, with 7 bases lining up with TRBD1. Trimming at V came to 5 bases and at J to 2 bases, leaving 14 bases not matched to a gene. Germline values: CDR1 SEHNR, CDR2 FQNEAQ (reference sequence). CDR3 length equals 17 residues. Here the CDR3 reads CASSPKTGKVPQETQYF. CDR3 nucleotides: TGTGCCAGCAGCCCCAAGACAGGGAAGGTCCCTCAAGAGACCCAGTACTTC. Combining the CDR3 with reference TRBV7-9 and TRBJ2-5 gives the whole variable domain DTGVSQNPRHKITKRGQNVTFRCDPISEHNRLYWYRQTLGQGPEFLTYFQNEAQLEKSRLLSDRFSAERPKGSFSTLEIQRTEQGDSAMYLCASSPKTGKVPQETQYFGPGTRLLVL.

The rearrangement links TRBV5-5 to TRBJ1-2, with D possibly being TRBD1 (5 bases). The germline CDR1 and CDR2 sequences are SGHKS and YYEKEE (reference sequence). V lost 0 bases and J 4 bases, leaving 13 bases between the germline ends. This CDR3 comprises 15 residues. The CDR3, as DNA: TGTGCCAGCAGCTTGGTGCAGGGACCCAGCTATGGCTACACCTTC. Its protein product is CASSLVQGPSYGYTF.

The chain combines TRBV11-2 with TRBJ2-5, with 7 bases lining up with TRBD2. From germline, CDR1 is SGHAT and CDR2 FQNNGV. The length of the CDR3 is 15 residues. The ends lost 5 bases at V and 2 bases at J; junction bases unmatched: 8. Here the CDR3 reads CASSLRLGGQETQYF. The CDR3, as DNA: TGTGCCAGCAGCCTCCGTTTGGGGGGGCAAGAGACCCAGTACTTC.